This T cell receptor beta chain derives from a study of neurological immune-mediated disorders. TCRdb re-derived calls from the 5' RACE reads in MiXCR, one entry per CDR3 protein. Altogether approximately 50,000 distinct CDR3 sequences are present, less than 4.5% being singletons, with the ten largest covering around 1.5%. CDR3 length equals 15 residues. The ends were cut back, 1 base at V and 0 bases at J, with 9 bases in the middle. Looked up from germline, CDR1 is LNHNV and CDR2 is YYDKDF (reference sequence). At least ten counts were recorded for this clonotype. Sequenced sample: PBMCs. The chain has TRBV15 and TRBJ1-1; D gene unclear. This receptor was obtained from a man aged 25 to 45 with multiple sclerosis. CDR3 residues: CATSRGRGMNTEAFF. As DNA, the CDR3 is TGTGCCACCAGCAGAGGACGCGGGATGAACACTGAAGCTTTCTTT.